The 16 T cell receptor beta chains listed next were all sequenced from one sample in a study of CD8+ T cells in alopecia areata. Sequencing templates came from extracted RNA that was reverse transcribed into cDNA. Only in-frame clones appear in the TCRdb table, and some are missing; sequencing was by immunoSEQ multiplex PCR. The repertoire holds about 97,000 clones, with approximately 42% as singletons. Sequencing was done on a sample of CD4+ T cells sorted from blood. These TCRs come from a human donor with alopecia areata.

This sequence joins TRBV2 and TRBJ2-5; 10 bases agree with TRBD2. Unmatched junction bases numbered 2, after V lost 6 bases and J lost 1 base. CDR1 and CDR2 (germline): SNHLY, FYNNEI. The CDR3 is 14 residues long. The CDR3, as DNA: TGTGCCAGCAGCGGACTAGCGGTCCAAGAGACCCAGTACTTC. Amino acid sequence: CASSGLAVQETQYF.

The chain couples TRBV13 to TRBJ1-2, with D unclear. V gave up 2 bases and J gave up 6 bases, with 13 bases separating them. CDR3 length: 14 amino acids. From germline, CDR1 is PRHDT and CDR2 FYEKMQ (reference sequence). The CDR3 DNA is TGTGCCAGCAGCTTATCTTGGGCGGCGGATGGCTACACCTTC. As protein: CASSLSWAADGYTF.

This clone was recorded a few times. The genes are TRBV5-1 and TRBJ2-3; 8 nucleotides align to TRBD1. The trim removed 6 bases at V and 2 bases at J, leaving 11 bases unmatched. The germline V gene has CDR1 SGHRS and CDR2 YFSETQ. The CDR3 extends over 16 amino acids. The CDR3, as DNA: TGCGCCAGCACCTCATTAGGACAGGGTCCCACAGATACGCAGTATTTT. The encoded protein is CASTSLGQGPTDTQYF.

This chain connects TRBV2 to TRBJ2-1; D not certain. The V end lost 7 bases, the J end lost 6 bases, and 10 bases lay between the germline ends. This CDR3 is built from 12 residues. CDR1 is SNHLY and CDR2 is FYNNEI in the germline V gene. The CDR3 sequence: CASTLTRNEQFF. CDR3 in DNA: TGTGCCAGCACCTTAACTCGCAATGAGCAGTTCTTC.

V gene TRBV28 combines with J gene TRBJ1-5; 7 nucleotides agree with TRBD1. Germline V lookup: CDR1 MDHEN, CDR2 SYDVKM. This CDR3 comprises 17 residues. The V and J ends lost 6 bases and 0 bases, in that order; junction bases with no gene match: 11. The chain's CDR3 is CASSKQGRGYSNQPQHF. The CDR3 DNA follows: TGTGCCAGCAGCAAACAGGGGAGAGGGTATAGCAATCAGCCCCAGCATTTT.

This clone was detected only a few times. The J gene is TRBJ2-3, the V gene TRBV7-8; 7 bases line up with TRBD2. V lost 5 bases, J lost 0 bases, and 11 bases stayed unmatched. The CDR3 runs to 17 residues. The V gene's germline CDR1 is SGHVS and CDR2 FQNEAQ. The CDR3 sequence is CASSPLGLAVSTDTQYF. CDR3 DNA: TGTGCCAGCAGCCCGTTAGGGCTAGCGGTGAGCACAGATACGCAGTATTTT.

This clone has only a few counts. The rearrangement links TRBV18 to TRBJ1-1, with TRBD1 as a possible D gene (6 bases). The V end was cut by 1 base, the J end by 6 bases, with 6 bases between. Per the germline V gene, CDR1 is KGHSH and CDR2 is LQKENI. The CDR3 loop spans 12 amino acids. CDR3 loop: CASSPQGAEAFF. In DNA, the CDR3 is TGTGCCAGCTCACCACAGGGGGCTGAAGCTTTCTTT.

The rearrangement links TRBV5-6 to TRBJ2-7, with D hard to call. This CDR3 comprises 14 residues. With 1 base removed from V and 2 bases from J, the gap between germline ends came to 10 bases. Germline assignment: CDR1 SGHDT and CDR2 YYEEEE. The CDR3 spells CASSLFIAAYEQYF. Written as DNA, the CDR3 is TGTGCCAGCAGCTTGTTTATCGCAGCCTACGAGCAGTACTTC.

In nucleotides, the CDR3 is TGCGCCAGCAGCTTGGGACTAGAACTCTACGAGCAGTACTTC. The encoded protein is CASSLGLELYEQYF. The genes are TRBV5-1 and TRBJ2-7, with a tentative D call TRBD2 (6 bases). Trimming cost V 0 bases and J 3 bases, with 10 bases left between them. Germline V gene data show CDR1 as SGHRS and CDR2 as YFSETQ. This CDR3 has 14 residues.

The rearrangement links TRBV6-5 to TRBJ2-7; no reliable D call. Germline CDR1 is MNHEY and CDR2 is SVGAGI. Trimming pared 2 bases from V and 3 bases from J, leaving 2 bases between. This CDR3 contains 11 residues. As DNA, the CDR3 is TGTGCCAGCAGTTACCGCTACGAGCAGTACTTC. Its protein is CASSYRYEQYF.

The chain carries TRBV5-1 and TRBJ2-1, with D hard to call. This CDR3 region has 13 residues. Germline loops: CDR1 SGHRS, CDR2 YFSETQ. Trimming took 0 bases from V and 13 from J, leaving 14 bases between them. The chain's CDR3 is CASSLAPSVAQFF. The CDR3 nucleotides read TGCGCCAGCAGCTTGGCCCCGTCAGTTGCCCAGTTCTTC.

This rearrangement joins TRBV5-1 to TRBJ1-6, with D possibly TRBD1 on 6 matching bases. CDR3 length: 14 residues. Between the trimmed V and J ends, which lost 0 bases and 9 bases, there was a span of 10 bases. Germline V gene data show CDR1 as SGHRS and CDR2 as YFSETQ. CDR3 region: CASSLGGGGSPLHF. CDR3 in DNA: TGCGCCAGCAGCTTGGGAGGAGGGGGTTCACCCCTCCACTTT.

The gene calls are TRBV5-1 and TRBJ1-3; D is perhaps TRBD1 (5 bases). The CDR3 sequence is 14 residues long. The germline V gene encodes CDR1 SGHRS and CDR2 YFSETQ. Trimming stripped 6 bases from V and 0 bases from J, with 10 bases between. CDR3 DNA: TGCGCCAGCACCACAGGTGACTCTGGAAACACCATATATTTT. Protein: CASTTGDSGNTIYF.

This clone was counted a few times. This rearrangement joins TRBV20-1 to TRBJ1-2, with D possibly TRBD1 on 6 matching bases. CDR1 and CDR2 from the germline V gene are DFQATT and SNEGSKA (reference sequence). This CDR3 has 11 amino acids. V gave up 4 bases and J gave up 7 bases, with 10 bases separating them. This chain's CDR3 is CSAIRGRGYTF. The CDR3 DNA reads as TGCAGTGCTATCCGGGGGCGTGGCTACACCTTC.

This clone was observed a handful of times. The chain joins TRBV10-3 to TRBJ2-1; the match to TRBD2 covers 8 bases. After removal of 8 bases from V and 5 bases from J, the junction contained 8 bases not matched to a gene. The CDR3 has 14 residues. The V gene's germline CDR1 is ENHRY and CDR2 SYGVKD. This CDR3 reads CAIWTGLGDNEQFF. The CDR3 DNA follows: TGTGCCATCTGGACGGGACTAGGAGACAATGAGCAGTTCTTC.

This clone was seen a handful of times. CDR3 nucleotides: TGTGCCAGCAGCGCCACAGCTTCACCCCTCCACTTT. Encoded protein: CASSATASPLHF. The V and J genes are TRBV9 and TRBJ1-6; D uncertain. V was clipped by 3 bases and J by 9 bases, with 7 bases between them. CDR1 is SGDLS, CDR2 YYNGEE, per germline. This CDR3 spans 12 amino acids.